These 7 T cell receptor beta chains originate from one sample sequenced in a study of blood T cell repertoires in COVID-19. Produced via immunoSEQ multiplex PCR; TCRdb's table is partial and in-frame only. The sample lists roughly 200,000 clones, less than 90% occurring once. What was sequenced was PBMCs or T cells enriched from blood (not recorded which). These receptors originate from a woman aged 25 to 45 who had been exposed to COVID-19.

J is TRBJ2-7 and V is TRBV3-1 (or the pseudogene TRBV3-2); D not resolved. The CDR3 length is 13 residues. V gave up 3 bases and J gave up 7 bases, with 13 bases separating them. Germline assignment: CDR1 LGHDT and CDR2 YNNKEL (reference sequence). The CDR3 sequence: CASSHGSIGEQYF. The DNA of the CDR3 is TGTGCCAGCAGCCACGGGTCCATCGGGGAGCAGTACTTC.

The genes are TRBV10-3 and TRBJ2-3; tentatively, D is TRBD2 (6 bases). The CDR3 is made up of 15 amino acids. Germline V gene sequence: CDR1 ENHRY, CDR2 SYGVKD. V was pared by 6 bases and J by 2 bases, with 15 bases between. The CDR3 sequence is CAISATSSPTDTQYF. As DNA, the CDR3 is TGTGCCATCAGCGCAACTAGCTCTCCCACAGATACGCAGTATTTT.

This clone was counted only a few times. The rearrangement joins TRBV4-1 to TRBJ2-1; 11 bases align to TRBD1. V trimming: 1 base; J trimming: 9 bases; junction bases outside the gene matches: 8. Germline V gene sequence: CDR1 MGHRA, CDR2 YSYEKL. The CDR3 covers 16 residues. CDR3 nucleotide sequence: TGCGCCAGCAGCCAAGGAGGGACAGGGGGTTGGGTTGAGCAGTTCTTC. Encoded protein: CASSQGGTGGWVEQFF.

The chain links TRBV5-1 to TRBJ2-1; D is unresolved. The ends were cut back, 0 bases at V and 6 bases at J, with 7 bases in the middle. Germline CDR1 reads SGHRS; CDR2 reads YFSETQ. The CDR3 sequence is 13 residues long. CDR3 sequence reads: CASSLGPINEQFF. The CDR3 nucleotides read TGCGCCAGCAGCTTGGGCCCTATCAATGAGCAGTTCTTC.

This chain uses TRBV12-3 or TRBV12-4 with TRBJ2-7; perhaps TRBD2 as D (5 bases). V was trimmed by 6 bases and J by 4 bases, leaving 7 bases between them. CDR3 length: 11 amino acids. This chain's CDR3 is CASSRGYEQYF. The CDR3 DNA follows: TGTGCCAGCAGCCGGGGATACGAGCAGTACTTC.

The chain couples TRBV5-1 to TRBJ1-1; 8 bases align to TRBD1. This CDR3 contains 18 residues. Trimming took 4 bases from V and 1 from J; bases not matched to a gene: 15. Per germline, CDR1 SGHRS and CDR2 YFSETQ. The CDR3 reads CASSLYPGTGTPNTEAFF. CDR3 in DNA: TGCGCCAGCAGCCTCTATCCCGGGACAGGTACACCGAACACTGAAGCTTTCTTT.

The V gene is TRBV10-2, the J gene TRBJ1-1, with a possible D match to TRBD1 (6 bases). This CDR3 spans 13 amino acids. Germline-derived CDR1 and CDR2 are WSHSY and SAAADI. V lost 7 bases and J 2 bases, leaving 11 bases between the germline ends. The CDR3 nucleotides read TGCGCCAGCAACTACAGGGAAAACACTGAAGCTTTCTTT. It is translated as CASNYRENTEAFF.